This TCR beta chain was obtained from a study of blood T cell repertoires in COVID-19. Only in-frame clones appear in the TCRdb table, and some are missing; sequencing was by immunoSEQ multiplex PCR. The table records about 340,000 clones, around 83% of them present only once. The ends lost 5 bases at V and 2 bases at J; junction bases unmatched: 5. CDR3 length equals 14 residues. Germline loops: CDR1 SEHNR, CDR2 FQNEAQ (reference sequence). The TCR originated in a man under 40 with active or convalescent COVID-19. Sequencing was performed on peripheral blood. V is TRBV7-9 and J is TRBJ2-7; 8 nucleotides agree with TRBD2. The CDR3 DNA sequence: TGTGCCAGCAGCCGGGGAGCGGGGGCCTACGAGCAGTACTTC. As protein: CASSRGAGAYEQYF.